A selection of T cell receptor beta chains follows, all from one sample in a study of long-term antiretroviral therapy in people with HIV. TCRdb's copy holds only in-frame clones and misses some; the assay was immunoSEQ multiplex PCR. This sample yields 20,000 to 30,000 clones, of which 65% to 85% are seen a single time; roughly 15% belongs to the top ten. Specimen: unsorted PBMCs, collected 4.3 years after starting antiretroviral therapy. All receptors derive from a man between 25 and 39 years old with HIV. Each CDR3 is given with its conserved first and last residue. Fields, in order: clone size, CDR3 length, J gene, V gene, D gene, CDR3 protein, CDR3 DNA. A D gene is named only where the DNA matches it firmly. Not all rows give a size; the values are once, few, many and, for expanded clones, a class.

>-|14|TRBJ2-2|TRBV7-3|-
CASSKARGTGELFF
TGTGCCAGCAGCAAAGCTAGGGGCACCGGGGAGCTGTTTTTT
>-|13|TRBJ2-1|TRBV12-5|-
CASGLPRGNEQFF
TGTGCTAGTGGTCTACCGCGAGGCAATGAGCAGTTCTTC
>-|14|TRBJ2-7|TRBV5-4|-
CASSAGQSSYEQYF
TGTGCCAGCAGCGCGGGACAAAGCTCCTACGAGCAGTACTTC
>-|15|TRBJ2-3|TRBV4-1|-
CASSHDREGTDTQYF
TGCGCCAGCAGCCATGACAGGGAGGGCACAGATACGCAGTATTTT
>-|14|TRBJ2-5|TRBV5-6|-
CASSSRVRQETQYF
TGTGCCAGCAGCTCCCGAGTCCGTCAAGAGACCCAGTACTTC
>-|16|TRBJ2-3|TRBV9|-
CASSVAQGLNTDTQYF
TGTGCCAGCAGCGTAGCGCAGGGGCTGAACACAGATACGCAGTATTTT
>-|15|TRBJ1-5|TRBV7-8|TRBD1
CASSPGQGGNQPQHF
TGTGCCAGCAGCCCGGGACAGGGGGGCAATCAGCCCCAGCATTTT
>-|16|TRBJ2-2|TRBV27|-
CASSPWTESNTGELFF
TGTGCCAGCAGTCCCTGGACTGAATCGAACACCGGGGAGCTGTTTTTT
>-|16|TRBJ1-2|TRBV9|-
CASSIRPIQGIGGYTF
TGTGCCAGCAGCATCCGCCCAATCCAGGGGATTGGTGGCTACACCTTC
>few|16|TRBJ2-2|TRBV5-1|-
CASSLTGFSNTGELFF
TGCGCCAGCAGCTTGACGGGGTTCTCGAACACCGGGGAGCTGTTTTTT
>-|14|TRBJ1-6|TRBV27|TRBD1
CASSLKGAGSPLHF
TGTGCCAGCAGTTTAAAGGGGGCCGGGTCACCCCTCCACTTT
>-|14|TRBJ2-7|TRBV7-8|-
CASSLHQGSYEQYF
TGTGCCAGCAGCTTACACCAAGGCTCCTACGAGCAGTACTTC
>-|16|TRBJ2-1|TRBV29-1|TRBD2
CSVAGLAGAIYNEQFF
TGCAGCGTGGCAGGACTAGCGGGAGCAATCTACAATGAGCAGTTCTTC
>-|14|TRBJ2-5|TRBV6-6|-
CASSSNWGQETQYF
TGTGCCAGCAGTTCAAACTGGGGACAAGAGACCCAGTACTTC
>-|18|TRBJ2-2|TRBV15|TRBD2
CATSRLGLAVSNTGELFF
TGTGCCACCAGCAGGCTAGGACTAGCGGTGTCGAACACCGGGGAGCTGTTTTTT
>-|14|TRBJ1-2|TRBV5-1|TRBD1
CASSLDRGGRGYTF
TGCGCCAGCAGCTTGGACAGGGGTGGTAGGGGCTACACCTTC
>-|14|TRBJ2-2|TRBV5-1|TRBD1
CASSFTGETGELFF
TGCGCCAGCAGTTTCACAGGGGAGACCGGGGAGCTGTTTTTT
>-|15|TRBJ2-7|TRBV2|TRBD1
CASSGPGTGRNEQYF
TGTGCCAGCAGTGGGCCTGGGACAGGGAGGAACGAGCAGTACTTC
>-|18|TRBJ1-5|TRBV18|TRBD1
CASSPYKRQGQGNQPQHF
TGTGCCAGCTCACCCTACAAAAGACAGGGGCAGGGCAATCAGCCCCAGCATTTT
>-|14|TRBJ1-1|TRBV6-6|TRBD1
CASSYGQVNTEAFF
TGTGCCAGCAGTTACGGACAGGTGAACACTGAAGCTTTCTTT
>-|15|TRBJ2-7|TRBV7-6|TRBD2
CASSLRTSGNYEQYF
TGTGCCAGCAGCTTAAGGACTAGCGGGAACTACGAGCAGTACTTC
>-|13|TRBJ2-7|TRBV27|-
CASSFSNSYEQYF
TGTGCCAGCAGTTTCTCCAACTCCTACGAGCAGTACTTC
>few|14|TRBJ1-2|TRBV5-8|TRBD1
CASSLRQGRDGYTF
TGTGCCAGCAGCCTCCGACAGGGGCGGGATGGCTACACCTTC
>-|14|TRBJ2-7|TRBV12-5|TRBD1
CASGSPRGQGARNF
TGTGCTAGTGGTTCACCCCGGGGACAGGGGGCGAGAAATTTC
>-|18|TRBJ2-3|TRBV27|TRBD2
CASSYYGRLAGGSDTQYF
TGTGCCAGCAGTTACTATGGGAGACTAGCGGGAGGTTCGGATACGCAGTATTTT
>-|15|TRBJ2-1|TRBV5-1|-
CASSTSSSYYNEQFF
TGCGCCAGCAGCACCAGTAGCTCTTACTACAATGAGCAGTTCTTC
>-|17|TRBJ2-3|TRBV18|TRBD2
CASSPIERGEITDTQYF
TGTGCCAGCTCACCCATCGAGCGGGGAGAGATCACAGATACGCAGTATTTT
>-|14|TRBJ2-1|TRBV2|TRBD1
CASSGTGGYNEQFF
TGTGCCAGCAGTGGGACAGGGGGGTACAATGAGCAGTTCTTC
>few|15|TRBJ1-5|TRBV23-1|-
CASSQADRANQPQHF
TGCGCCAGCAGTCAAGCAGACAGAGCTAATCAGCCCCAGCATTTT
>-|16|TRBJ2-6|TRBV7-9|-
CASSLAYSSGANVLTF
TGTGCCAGCAGCTTAGCGTACAGCTCTGGGGCCAACGTCCTGACTTTC
>few|15|TRBJ2-7|TRBV28|TRBD1
CASTFYGQAAHEQYF
TGTGCCAGCACCTTTTACGGACAGGCGGCTCACGAGCAGTACTTC
>-|13|TRBJ1-2|TRBV18|TRBD1
CASSLDRGRGYTF
TGTGCCAGCTCACTTGACAGGGGGCGTGGCTACACCTTC
>-|16|TRBJ2-3|TRBV7-2|-
CASSPSHRAGADTQYF
TGTGCCAGCAGCCCCTCCCACAGAGCAGGCGCAGATACGCAGTATTTT
>-|15|TRBJ2-3|TRBV28|TRBD2
CASSLGTSGADTQYF
TGTGCCAGCAGTTTAGGGACTAGCGGTGCGGATACGCAGTATTTT
>-|19|TRBJ1-4|TRBV5-5|-
CASSGLGGSIPPTNEKLFF
TGTGCCAGCAGCGGACTGGGCGGATCGATACCCCCAACTAATGAAAAACTGTTTTTT
>-|16|TRBJ2-1|TRBV28|-
CASSFRTQRGNYEQFF
TGTGCCAGCAGTTTCCGAACTCAGAGGGGGAATTATGAGCAGTTCTTC
>-|13|TRBJ2-2|TRBV4-1|-
CASSQTAGGELFF
TGCGCCAGCAGCCAAACAGCGGGCGGGGAGCTGTTTTTT
>-|14|TRBJ1-4|TRBV7-8|-
CASSPARTNEKLFF
TGTGCCAGCAGCCCAGCGCGTACTAATGAAAAACTGTTTTTT
>-|15|TRBJ1-2|TRBV4-1|-
CASSPPGATAYGYTF
TGCGCCAGCAGCCCCCCAGGCGCGACGGCCTATGGCTACACCTTC